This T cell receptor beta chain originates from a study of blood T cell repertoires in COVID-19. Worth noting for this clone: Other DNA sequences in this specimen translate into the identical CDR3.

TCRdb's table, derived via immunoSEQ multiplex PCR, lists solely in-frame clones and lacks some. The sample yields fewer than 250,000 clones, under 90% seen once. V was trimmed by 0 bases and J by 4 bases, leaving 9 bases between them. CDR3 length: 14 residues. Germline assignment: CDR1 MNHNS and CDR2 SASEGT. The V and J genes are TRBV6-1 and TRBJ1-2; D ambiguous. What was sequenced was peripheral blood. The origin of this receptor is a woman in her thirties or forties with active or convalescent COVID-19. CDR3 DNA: TGTGCCAGCAGTGAAGCAGGGAGCGGCTATGGCTACACCTTC. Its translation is CASSEAGSGYGYTF.